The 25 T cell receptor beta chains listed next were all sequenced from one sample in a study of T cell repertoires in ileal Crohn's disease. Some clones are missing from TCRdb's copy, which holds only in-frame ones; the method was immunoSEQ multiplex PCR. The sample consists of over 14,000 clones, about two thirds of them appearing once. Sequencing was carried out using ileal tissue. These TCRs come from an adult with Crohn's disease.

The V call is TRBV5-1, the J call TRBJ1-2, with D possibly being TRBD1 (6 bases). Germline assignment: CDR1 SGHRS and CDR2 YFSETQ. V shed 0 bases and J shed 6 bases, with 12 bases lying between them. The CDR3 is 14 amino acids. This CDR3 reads CASSLGQGSHGYTF. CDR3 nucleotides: TGCGCCAGCAGCTTGGGTCAGGGGAGCCATGGCTACACCTTC.

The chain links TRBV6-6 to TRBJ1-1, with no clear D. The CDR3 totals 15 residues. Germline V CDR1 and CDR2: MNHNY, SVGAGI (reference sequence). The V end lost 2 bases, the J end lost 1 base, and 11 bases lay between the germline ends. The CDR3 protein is CASSYRPESNTEAFF. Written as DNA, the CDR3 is TGTGCCAGCAGTTACCGGCCAGAGTCGAACACTGAAGCTTTCTTT.

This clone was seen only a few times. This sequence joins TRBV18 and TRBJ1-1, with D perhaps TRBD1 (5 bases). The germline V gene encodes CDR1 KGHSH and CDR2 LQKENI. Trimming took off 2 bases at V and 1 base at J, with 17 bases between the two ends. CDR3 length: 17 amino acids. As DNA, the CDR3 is TGTGCCAGCTCACCAATCGCGACAGTCGTTTCGAACACTGAAGCTTTCTTT. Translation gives CASSPIATVVSNTEAFF.

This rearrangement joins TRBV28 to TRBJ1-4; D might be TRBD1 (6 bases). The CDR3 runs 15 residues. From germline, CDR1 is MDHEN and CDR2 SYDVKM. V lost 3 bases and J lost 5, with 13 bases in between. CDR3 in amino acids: CASSFPTRGNEKLFF. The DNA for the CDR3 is TGTGCCAGCAGTTTCCCCACCAGGGGAAATGAAAAACTGTTTTTT.

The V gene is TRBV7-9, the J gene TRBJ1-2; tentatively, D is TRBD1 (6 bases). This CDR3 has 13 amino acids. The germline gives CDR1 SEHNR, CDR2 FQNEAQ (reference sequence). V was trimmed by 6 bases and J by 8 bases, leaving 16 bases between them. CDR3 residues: CASRDTRGQGYTF. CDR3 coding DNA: TGTGCCAGCAGGGATACACGTGGACAGGGCTACACCTTC.

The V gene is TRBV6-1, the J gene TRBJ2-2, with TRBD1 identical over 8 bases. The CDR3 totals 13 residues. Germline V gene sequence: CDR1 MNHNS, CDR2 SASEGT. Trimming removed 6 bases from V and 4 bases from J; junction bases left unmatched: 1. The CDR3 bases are TGTGCCAGCAGAGGACAGGGCACCGGGGAGCTGTTTTTT. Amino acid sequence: CASRGQGTGELFF.

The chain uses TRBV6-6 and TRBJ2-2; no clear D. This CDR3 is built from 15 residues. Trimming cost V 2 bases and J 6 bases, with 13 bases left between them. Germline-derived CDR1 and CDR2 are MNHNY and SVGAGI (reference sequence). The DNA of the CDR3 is TGTGCCAGCAGTTACCCAGTCCGGCCCGCCGGGGAGCTGTTTTTT. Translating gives CASSYPVRPAGELFF.

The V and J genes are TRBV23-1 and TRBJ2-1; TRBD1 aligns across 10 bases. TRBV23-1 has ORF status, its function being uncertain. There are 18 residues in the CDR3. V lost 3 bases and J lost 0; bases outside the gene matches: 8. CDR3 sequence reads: CASSHCDRGPHSYNEQFF. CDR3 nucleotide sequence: TGCGCCAGCAGTCATTGTGACAGGGGGCCACACTCCTACAATGAGCAGTTCTTC.

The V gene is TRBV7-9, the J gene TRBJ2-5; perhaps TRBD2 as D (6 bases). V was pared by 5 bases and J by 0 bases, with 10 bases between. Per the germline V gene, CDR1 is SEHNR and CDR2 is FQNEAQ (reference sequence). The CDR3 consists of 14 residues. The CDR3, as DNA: TGTGCCAGCAGCGCCGGGACTCACCAAGAGACCCAGTACTTC. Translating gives CASSAGTHQETQYF. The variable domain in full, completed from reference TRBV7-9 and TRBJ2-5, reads DTGVSQNPRHKITKRGQNVTFRCDPISEHNRLYWYRQTLGQGPEFLTYFQNEAQLEKSRLLSDRFSAERPKGSFSTLEIQRTEQGDSAMYLCASSAGTHQETQYFGPGTRLLVL.

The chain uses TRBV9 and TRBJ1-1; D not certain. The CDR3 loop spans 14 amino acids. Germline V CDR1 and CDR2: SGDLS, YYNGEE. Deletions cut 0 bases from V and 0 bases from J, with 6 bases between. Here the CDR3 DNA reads TGTGCCAGCAGCGTAGGAGTTATGAACACTGAAGCTTTCTTT. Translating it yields CASSVGVMNTEAFF.

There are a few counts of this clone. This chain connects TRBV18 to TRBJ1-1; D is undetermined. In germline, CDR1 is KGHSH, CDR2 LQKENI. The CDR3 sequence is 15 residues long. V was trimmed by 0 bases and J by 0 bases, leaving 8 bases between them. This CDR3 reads CASSPPSGLNTEAFF. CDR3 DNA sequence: TGTGCCAGCTCACCACCTTCAGGATTGAACACTGAAGCTTTCTTT.

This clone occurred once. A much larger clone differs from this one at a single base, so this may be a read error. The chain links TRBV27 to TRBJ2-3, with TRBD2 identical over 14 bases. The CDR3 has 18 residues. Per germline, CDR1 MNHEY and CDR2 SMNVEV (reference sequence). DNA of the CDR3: TGTGCCTGCAGTGCGACTAGCGGGGGGGCGGCTGGCACAGATACGCAGTATTTT. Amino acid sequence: CACSATSGGAAGTDTQYF.

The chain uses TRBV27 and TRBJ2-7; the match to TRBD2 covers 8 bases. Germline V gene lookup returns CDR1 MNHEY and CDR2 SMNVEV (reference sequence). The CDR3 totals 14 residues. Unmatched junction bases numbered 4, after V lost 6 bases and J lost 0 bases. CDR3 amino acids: CASRAGASSYEQYF. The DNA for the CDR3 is TGTGCCAGCAGAGCGGGGGCGAGCTCCTACGAGCAGTACTTC.

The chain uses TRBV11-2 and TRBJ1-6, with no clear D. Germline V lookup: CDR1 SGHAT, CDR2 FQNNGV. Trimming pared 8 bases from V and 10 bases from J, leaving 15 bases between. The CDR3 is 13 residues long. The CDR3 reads CASEAEPWSPLHF. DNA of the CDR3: TGTGCCAGCGAGGCCGAGCCCTGGTCACCCCTCCACTTT.

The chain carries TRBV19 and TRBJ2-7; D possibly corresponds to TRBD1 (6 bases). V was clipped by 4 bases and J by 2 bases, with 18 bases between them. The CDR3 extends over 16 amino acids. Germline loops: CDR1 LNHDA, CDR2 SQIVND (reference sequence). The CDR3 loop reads CASSTTGSSATYEQYF. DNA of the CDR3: TGTGCCAGTAGTACAACAGGGAGCTCCGCAACCTACGAGCAGTACTTC. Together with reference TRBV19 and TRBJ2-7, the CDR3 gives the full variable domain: DGGITQSPKYLFRKEGQNVTLSCEQNLNHDAMYWYRQDPGQGLRLIYYSQIVNDFQKGDIAEGYSVSREKKESFPLTVTSAQKNPTAFYLCASSTTGSSATYEQYFGPGTRLTVT.

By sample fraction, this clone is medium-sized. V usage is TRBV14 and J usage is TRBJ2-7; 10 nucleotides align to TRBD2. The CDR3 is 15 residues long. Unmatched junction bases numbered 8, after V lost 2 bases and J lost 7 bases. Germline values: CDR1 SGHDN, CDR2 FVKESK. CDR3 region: CASSQRLAGVSEQYF. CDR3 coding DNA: TGTGCCAGCAGCCAACGGCTAGCGGGGGTCTCGGAGCAGTACTTC.

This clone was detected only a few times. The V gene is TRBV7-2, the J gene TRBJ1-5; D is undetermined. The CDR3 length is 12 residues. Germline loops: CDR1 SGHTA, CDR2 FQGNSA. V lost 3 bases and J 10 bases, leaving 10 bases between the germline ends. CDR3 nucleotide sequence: TGTGCCAGCAGCTTGGAGGTCGGACCCCAGCATTTT. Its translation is CASSLEVGPQHF.

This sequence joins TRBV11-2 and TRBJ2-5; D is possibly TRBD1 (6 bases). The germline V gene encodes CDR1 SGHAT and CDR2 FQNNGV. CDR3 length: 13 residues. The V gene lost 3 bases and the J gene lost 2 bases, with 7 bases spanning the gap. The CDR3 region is CASSLDRQETQYF. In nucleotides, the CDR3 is TGTGCCAGCAGCTTGGACAGACAAGAGACCCAGTACTTC.

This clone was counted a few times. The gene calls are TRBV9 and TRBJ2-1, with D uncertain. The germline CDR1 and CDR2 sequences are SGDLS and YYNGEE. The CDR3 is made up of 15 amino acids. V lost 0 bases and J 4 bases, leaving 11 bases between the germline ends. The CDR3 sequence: CASSVEGKVYNEQFF. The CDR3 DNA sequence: TGTGCCAGCAGCGTAGAAGGGAAAGTTTACAATGAGCAGTTCTTC.

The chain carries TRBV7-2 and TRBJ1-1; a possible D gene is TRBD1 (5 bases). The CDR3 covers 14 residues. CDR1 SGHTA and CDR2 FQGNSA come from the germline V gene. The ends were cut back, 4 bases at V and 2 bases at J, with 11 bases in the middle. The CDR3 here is CASSSMTVNTEAFF. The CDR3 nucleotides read TGTGCCAGCAGCTCAATGACAGTAAACACTGAAGCTTTCTTT.

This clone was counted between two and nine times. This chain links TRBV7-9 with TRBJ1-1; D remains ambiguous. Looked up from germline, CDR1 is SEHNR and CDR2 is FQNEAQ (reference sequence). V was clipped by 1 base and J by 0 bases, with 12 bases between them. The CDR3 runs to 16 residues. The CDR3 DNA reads TGTGCCAGCAGCTTAGATGGAGGCGGACTGAACACTGAAGCTTTCTTT. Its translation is CASSLDGGGLNTEAFF.

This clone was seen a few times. This chain's CDR3 is CASSQAATGTGNQPQHF. The CDR3 coding sequence is TGCGCCAGCAGCCAAGCGGCGACGGGTACGGGCAATCAGCCCCAGCATTTT. The chain uses TRBV4-1 and TRBJ1-5, with D unresolved. V was shortened by 1 base and J by 2 bases, with 15 bases between the two germline ends. CDR1 is MGHRA and CDR2 is YSYEKL in the germline V gene. This CDR3 has 17 amino acids.

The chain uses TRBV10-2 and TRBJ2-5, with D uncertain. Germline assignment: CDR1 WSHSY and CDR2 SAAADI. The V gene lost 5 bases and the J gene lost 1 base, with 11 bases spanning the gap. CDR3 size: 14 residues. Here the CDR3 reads CASSQAGLQETQYF. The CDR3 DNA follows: TGCGCCAGCAGTCAAGCAGGCCTCCAAGAGACCCAGTACTTC.

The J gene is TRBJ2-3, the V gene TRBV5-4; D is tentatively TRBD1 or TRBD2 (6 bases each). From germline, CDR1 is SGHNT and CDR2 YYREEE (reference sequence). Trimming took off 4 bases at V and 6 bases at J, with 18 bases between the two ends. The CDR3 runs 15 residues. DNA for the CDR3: TGTGCCAGCAGCGTCTTTAGGGGGGCCCCGGATACGCAGTATTTT. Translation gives CASSVFRGAPDTQYF. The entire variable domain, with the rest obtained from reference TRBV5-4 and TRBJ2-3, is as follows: ETGVTQSPTHLIKTRGQQVTLRCSSQSGHNTVSWYQQALGQGPQFIFQYYREEENGRGNFPPRFSGLQFPNYSSELNVNALELDDSALYLCASSVFRGAPDTQYFGPGTRLTVL.

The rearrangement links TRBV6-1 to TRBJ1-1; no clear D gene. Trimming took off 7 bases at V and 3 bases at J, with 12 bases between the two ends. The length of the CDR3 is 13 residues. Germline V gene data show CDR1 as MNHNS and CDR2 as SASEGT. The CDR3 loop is CASTLGPHTEAFF. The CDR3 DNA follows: TGTGCCAGCACCCTAGGGCCCCACACTGAAGCTTTCTTT.